This is a list of T cell receptor beta chains from one sample in a study of OX40 agonist ivuxolimab in advanced cancers. Method: immunoSEQ multiplex PCR; TCRdb's copy keeps in-frame clones and lacks some. The sample has some 60,000 clones, roughly 90% seen once; the top ten hold around 15%. Sample: CD4+ or CD8+ T cells sorted from blood, taken in a trial of the OX40 agonist ivuxolimab. Receptors originate from an adult with an advanced solid tumor such as melanoma, head and neck, liver or kidney cancer. Each CDR3 is given with its conserved first and last residue. D genes are given only for firm matches. Only part of the rows carry a size: once, few, many, or a class if the clone is expanded.

NA,NA,TRBV28,TRBJ1-5,CASTDGGGDQPQHF,TGTGCCAGCACCGATGGGGGGGGAGATCAGCCCCAGCATTTT
once,NA,TRBV7-2,TRBJ1-5,CASSEGPNQPQHF,TGTGCCAGCAGCGAGGGCCCCAATCAGCCCCAGCATTTT
NA,NA,TRBV28,TRBJ2-5,CASSLGYRVETQYF,TGTGCCAGCAGTTTAGGGTACAGGGTTGAGACCCAGTACTTC
NA,TRBD1,TRBV28,TRBJ2-2,CASSSRDRGLTGELFF,TGTGCCAGCAGCAGCCGGGACAGGGGGCTTACCGGGGAGCTGTTTTTT
once,NA,TRBV7-9,TRBJ2-3,CASSLGGEADTQYF,TGTGCCAGCAGCTTAGGCGGGGAGGCAGATACGCAGTATTTT
NA,NA,TRBV9,TRBJ2-5,CASGAGGETQYF,TGTGCCAGCGGGGCGGGTGGTGAGACCCAGTACTTC
NA,TRBD2,TRBV10-2,TRBJ2-7,CASSERKVWTSGIYPTYEQYF,TGCGCCAGCAGTGAGCGGAAAGTTTGGACTAGCGGGATCTACCCAACCTACGAGCAGTACTTC
NA,TRBD2,TRBV7-8,TRBJ2-1,CASSLRPAGVGNEQFF,TGTGCCAGCAGCCTCAGGCCAGCGGGAGTTGGAAATGAGCAGTTCTTC
NA,NA,TRBV18,TRBJ1-3,CASSVSTDGNTIYF,TGTGCCAGCTCAGTTTCTACCGACGGAAACACCATATATTTT
NA,NA,TRBV19,TRBJ2-1,CASSGGPYNEQFF,TGTGCCAGTAGCGGGGGGCCCTACAATGAGCAGTTCTTC
NA,NA,TRBV18,TRBJ1-5,CASSPGKGSNQPQHF,TGTGCCAGCTCACCGGGGAAGGGGAGCAATCAGCCCCAGCATTTC
NA,NA,TRBV7-9,TRBJ1-3,CASSPDRFSGNTIYF,TGTGCCAGCAGCCCAGACAGGTTCTCTGGAAACACCATATATTTT